The clone carrying this T cell receptor beta chain was detected ten times or more. This CDR3 spans 14 amino acids. Per the germline V gene, CDR1 is SEHNR and CDR2 is FQNEAQ (reference sequence). V lost 2 bases to trimming and J lost 4 bases, with 9 bases between them. In TCRdb, the 5' RACE reads were re-called with MiXCR into one record per CDR3 protein. The profile shows 52,000 or so distinct CDR3 sequences, around 21% of them singletons. Cells sorted as Tregs were CD4+, CD25+ and CD127-/low. Sequenced material: tumor-infiltrating Tregs sorted from the breast tumor. The J gene is TRBJ1-5, the V gene TRBV7-9; no reliable D call. This sequence originates from a female donor with breast cancer. The CDR3 DNA sequence: TGTGCCAGCAGCTTAAGTACTGTAAATCAGCCCCAGCATTTT. Amino acids: CASSLSTVNQPQHF.